The entry below describes one T cell receptor (beta chain). The source of the sample is a study of blood T cell repertoires in COVID-19. In the study overall: PBMCs, B-cell-depleted T cells, or T cells provided the cDNA or gDNA that made up the material.

In the study's own analysis: Researchers report that nucleated cell counts were estimated from reference gene primer amplification. TCRdb keeps only in-frame clones here, not all; method: immunoSEQ multiplex PCR. V, J and clone size reflect that table, while D and trimming were determined from the DNA. Of approximately 320,000 clones detected, 90% appear once; the ten largest clones hold roughly 2.5%. This CDR3 contains 13 residues. V was pared by 6 bases and J by 8 bases, with 14 bases between. Looked up from germline, CDR1 is MNHEY and CDR2 is SVGEGT. Cohorts were determined from participant-reported clinical history.

The TCR originated in a man aged 55-75 years who had recovered from COVID-19. Sample: PBMCs or T cells enriched from blood (not recorded which). The chain carries TRBV6-2 or TRBV6-3 and TRBJ2-1; weak D call: TRBD2 (6 bases). CDR3 DNA: TGTGCCAGCAGCATTACGCAGCGGGATGAGCAGTTCTTC. It encodes CASSITQRDEQFF.